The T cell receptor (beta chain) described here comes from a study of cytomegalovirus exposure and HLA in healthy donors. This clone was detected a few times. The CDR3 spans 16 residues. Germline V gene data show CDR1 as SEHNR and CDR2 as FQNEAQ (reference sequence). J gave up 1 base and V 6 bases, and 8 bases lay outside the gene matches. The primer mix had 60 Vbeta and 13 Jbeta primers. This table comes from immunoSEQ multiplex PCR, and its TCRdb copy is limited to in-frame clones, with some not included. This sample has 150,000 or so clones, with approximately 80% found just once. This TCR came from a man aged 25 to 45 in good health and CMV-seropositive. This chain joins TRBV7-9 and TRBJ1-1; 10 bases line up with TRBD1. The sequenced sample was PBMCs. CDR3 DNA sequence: TGTGCCAGCAGTCCCGGGACAGGGGCGGAGAACACTGAAGCTTTCTTT. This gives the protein CASSPGTGAENTEAFF.